A selection of T cell receptor beta chains follows, all from one sample in a study of CD8+CD57+ T cells in acquired aplastic anemia. TCRdb reprocessed the reads with MiXCR, giving one entry per CDR3 protein. The table shows a few hundred thousand distinct CDR3 sequences, with around 32% occurring only once. Material: sorted CD4+, CD8+, or CD8+CD57+ T cells (not recorded which) from PBMCs. Receptor source: a human donor with aplastic anemia. Each CDR3 is given with its conserved first and last residue. D genes are given only for firm matches. Size is omitted from some rows. Given values are once, few, many or a class for expanded clones.

size: NA; D: NA; V: TRBV15; J: TRBJ1-1; DNA: TGTGCCACCAGCAGAGGACAGCAGGACACTGAAGCTTTCTTT; CDR3: CATSRGQQDTEAFF
size: many; D: NA; V: TRBV25-1; J: TRBJ2-3; DNA: TGTGCCAGCAGTGAAACAGATACGCAGTATTTT; CDR3: CASSETDTQYF
size: many; D: NA; V: TRBV2; J: TRBJ2-1; DNA: TGTGCCAGCGGGGGGCCGAGTCCGGAGCAGTTCTTC; CDR3: CASGGPSPEQFF
size: few; D: TRBD1; V: TRBV5-1; J: TRBJ1-3; DNA: TGCGCCAGCAGCTTGGGGGACAGGGCTGGAAACACCATATATTTT; CDR3: CASSLGDRAGNTIYF
size: many; D: NA; V: TRBV20-1; J: TRBJ1-1; DNA: TGCAGTGCCGAGGGACGGGAAGGCACTGAAGCTTTCTTT; CDR3: CSAEGREGTEAFF
size: NA; D: NA; V: TRBV5-1; J: TRBJ2-3; DNA: TGCGCCAGCAGCAAACAGGATTCGGGTAGCACAGATACGCAGTATTTT; CDR3: CASSKQDSGSTDTQYF
size: many; D: NA; V: TRBV7-9; J: TRBJ1-2; DNA: TGTGCCAGCAACTTCGGGACACAGAATGGCTACACCTTC; CDR3: CASNFGTQNGYTF
size: few; D: TRBD1; V: TRBV5-6; J: TRBJ2-5; DNA: TGTGCCAGCAGCTTGGGGGCCGCCGCCAGGGGGCGAGAGACCCAGTACTTC; CDR3: CASSLGAAARGRETQYF
size: few; D: NA; V: TRBV9; J: TRBJ2-1; DNA: TGTGCCAGCAGCGGCATCGGGACAAGCTGGTACAATGAGCAGTTCTTC; CDR3: CASSGIGTSWYNEQFF
size: NA; D: TRBD1; V: TRBV20-1; J: TRBJ2-7; DNA: TGCAGTTCGCGACAGGGTACGGCGTACGAGCAGTACTTC; CDR3: CSSRQGTAYEQYF
size: NA; D: NA; V: TRBV6-1; J: TRBJ1-1; DNA: TGTGCCAGCAGTGAAGACCCGACAGACGAAGCTTTCTTT; CDR3: CASSEDPTDEAFF
size: NA; D: NA; V: TRBV12-5; J: TRBJ2-7; DNA: TGTGCTAGTGGTTTAGCCCCGACCTACGAGCAGTACTTC; CDR3: CASGLAPTYEQYF
size: once; D: NA; V: TRBV30; J: TRBJ2-3; DNA: TGTGCCTGGTGTCCGGCGGGGGCGGTTCATGGGGATACGCAGTATTTT; CDR3: CAWCPAGAVHGDTQYF
size: many; D: TRBD1; V: TRBV19; J: TRBJ1-2; DNA: TGTGCCAGTAGTACCCTACAGGGGGATGGCTACACCTTC; CDR3: CASSTLQGDGYTF
size: many; D: NA; V: TRBV2; J: TRBJ2-1; DNA: TGTGCCAGCGGTGGGGATAACTACAATGAGCAGTTCTTC; CDR3: CASGGDNYNEQFF
size: many; D: NA; V: TRBV7-9; J: TRBJ1-5; DNA: TGTGCCAGCAGCCCAGGAGAGGGTGGGAATCAGCCCCAGCATTTT; CDR3: CASSPGEGGNQPQHF